This T cell receptor (beta chain) was retrieved from a study of blood T cell repertoires in COVID-19. At the level of the study: Specimens from acute and convalescent COVID-19 originated in the United States, Italy and Spain. The analysed material was cDNA or gDNA that came from T cells, B-cell-depleted T cells, or PBMCs.

This clone was observed a handful of times. Under the authors' procedure: Reference gene primer amplification gave estimated nucleated cell counts. Sequencing used immunoSEQ multiplex PCR; TCRdb keeps in-frame clones, though not all of them. D and trimming were read from the DNA, whereas the V and J calls and clone size are those reported in that table. The sample has about 40,000 clones, around 83% seen once. Source material: peripheral blood. The clonotype originates from a woman aged 55-69 years with acute or convalescent COVID-19.

CDR3 residues: CASSQQVNTQYF. The CDR3 bases are TGTGCCAGCAGCCAACAGGTGAATACGCAGTATTTT. The chain couples TRBV3-1 (or the pseudogene TRBV3-2) to TRBJ2-3; D gene uncertain. V lost 2 bases to trimming and J lost 7 bases, with 7 bases between them. The CDR3 spans 12 residues. Germline V gene data show CDR1 as LGHDT and CDR2 as YNNKEL (reference sequence).